This TCR beta chain was identified in a study of Graves' ophthalmopathy and Graves' hyperthyroidism. General observations from the study: Blood contained most expanded thyroid clonotypes exceeding 0.001 frequency.

The CDR3 has 14 residues. The germline gives CDR1 LGHNA, CDR2 YNFKEQ. V was pared by 4 bases and J by 4 bases, with 14 bases between. Details on this clonotype: Its antigen is not known.

For repertoire sequencing, the TCR beta CDR3 regions were amplified from RNA transcripts. First-round RT-PCR used HTBI primers; second-round multiplex PCR followed. TCRdb re-called the multiplex PCR reads with MiXCR, one entry per CDR3 protein. The data show 660,000 or so distinct CDR3 sequences, with 35% to 45% seen just once and about 3.3% held by the top ten. Uncontrolled infections, other autoimmune diseases, pregnancy or lactation barred patients from enrollment. Diagnosis was based on clinical symptoms, serum thyroxine, TRAb, thyroid ultrasound and orbital computed tomography. Source material: peripheral blood. The chain employs TRBV4-2 and TRBJ2-7; D is tentatively TRBD1 or TRBD2 (5 bases each). This clonotype was sampled from an adult man with Graves' ophthalmopathy. CDR3 bases: TGTGCCAGCAGCCGGCTCCCGGGGCAGTACGAGCAGTACTTC. This translates into CASSRLPGQYEQYF.